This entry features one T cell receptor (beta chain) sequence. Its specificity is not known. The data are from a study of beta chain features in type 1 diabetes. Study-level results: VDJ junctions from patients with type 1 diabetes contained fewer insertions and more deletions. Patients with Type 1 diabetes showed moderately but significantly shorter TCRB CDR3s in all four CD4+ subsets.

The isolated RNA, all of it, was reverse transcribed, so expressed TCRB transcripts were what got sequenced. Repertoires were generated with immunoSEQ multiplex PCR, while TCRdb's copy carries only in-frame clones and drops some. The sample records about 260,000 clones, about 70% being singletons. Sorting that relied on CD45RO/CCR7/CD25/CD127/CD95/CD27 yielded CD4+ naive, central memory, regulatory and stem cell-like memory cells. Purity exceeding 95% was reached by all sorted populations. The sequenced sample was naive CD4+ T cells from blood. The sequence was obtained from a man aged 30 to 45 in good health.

Here the CDR3 reads CATSRTAGVPGELFF. CDR3 in DNA: TGTGCCACCAGCAGGACAGCGGGAGTGCCCGGGGAGCTGTTTTTT. The rearrangement uses TRBV15 and TRBJ2-2, with 8 bases matching TRBD2. The germline V gene encodes CDR1 LNHNV and CDR2 YYDKDF (reference sequence). The CDR3 length is 15 residues. The trim removed 3 bases at V and 6 bases at J, leaving 6 bases unmatched.